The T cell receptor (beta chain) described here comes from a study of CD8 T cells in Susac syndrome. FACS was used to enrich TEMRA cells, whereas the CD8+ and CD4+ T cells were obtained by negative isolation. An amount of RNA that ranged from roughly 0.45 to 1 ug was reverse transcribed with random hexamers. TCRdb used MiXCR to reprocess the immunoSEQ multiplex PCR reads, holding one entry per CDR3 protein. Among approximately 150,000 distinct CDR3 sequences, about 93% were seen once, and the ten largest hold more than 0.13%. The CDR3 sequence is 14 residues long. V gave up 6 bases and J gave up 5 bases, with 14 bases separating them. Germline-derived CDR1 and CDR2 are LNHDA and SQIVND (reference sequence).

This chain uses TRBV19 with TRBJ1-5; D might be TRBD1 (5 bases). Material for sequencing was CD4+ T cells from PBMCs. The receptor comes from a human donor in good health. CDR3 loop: CASRPRGGDQPQHF. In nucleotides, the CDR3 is TGTGCCAGTAGACCCCGGGGAGGGGATCAGCCCCAGCATTTT.